This T cell receptor (beta chain) was profiled in a study of cytomegalovirus exposure and HLA in healthy donors. V shed 4 bases and J 1 base; nucleotides not matched to a gene: 8. CDR3 length equals 16 residues. CDR1 and CDR2 from the germline V gene are SGHTA and FQGNSA. The PCR was carried out with 60 Vbeta primers and 13 Jbeta primers. This table comes from immunoSEQ multiplex PCR, and its TCRdb copy is limited to in-frame clones, with some not included. The sample carries 150,000 to 250,000 clones, 60% to 85% recorded once. The sequence derives from a girl aged 5-17 years in good health and CMV-seropositive. The sample consisted of PBMCs. The rearrangement links TRBV7-2 to TRBJ2-7; 9 nucleotides match TRBD1. The CDR3 nucleotides read TGTGCCAGCAGCTCAAATCGACAGGGGGTATCCTACGAGCAGTACTTC. The encoded protein is CASSSNRQGVSYEQYF.